The text below deals with one TCR beta chain. These data originate in a study of blood T cell repertoires in COVID-19. In the source study's methods: Nucleated cell number was recorded as an estimate derived from reference gene primer amplification. Assay: immunoSEQ multiplex PCR; the TCRdb copy retains only in-frame clones and omits some. D and trimming were read from the DNA, whereas the V and J calls and clone size are those reported in that table. The sample consists of about 39,000 clones, about 89% of them appearing once. The TCR was taken from a man between 45 and 60 years old with active COVID-19. Sequenced input: peripheral blood.

CDR3 in amino acids: CASSSGTGVSEQYF. Here the CDR3 DNA reads TGCGCCAGCAGCTCCGGGACAGGTGTATCCGAGCAGTACTTC. This chain links TRBV5-1 with TRBJ2-7, with 8 bases matching TRBD1. Germline V lookup: CDR1 SGHRS, CDR2 YFSETQ. V lost 3 bases and J lost 6; bases outside the gene matches: 8. The CDR3 contains 14 residues.